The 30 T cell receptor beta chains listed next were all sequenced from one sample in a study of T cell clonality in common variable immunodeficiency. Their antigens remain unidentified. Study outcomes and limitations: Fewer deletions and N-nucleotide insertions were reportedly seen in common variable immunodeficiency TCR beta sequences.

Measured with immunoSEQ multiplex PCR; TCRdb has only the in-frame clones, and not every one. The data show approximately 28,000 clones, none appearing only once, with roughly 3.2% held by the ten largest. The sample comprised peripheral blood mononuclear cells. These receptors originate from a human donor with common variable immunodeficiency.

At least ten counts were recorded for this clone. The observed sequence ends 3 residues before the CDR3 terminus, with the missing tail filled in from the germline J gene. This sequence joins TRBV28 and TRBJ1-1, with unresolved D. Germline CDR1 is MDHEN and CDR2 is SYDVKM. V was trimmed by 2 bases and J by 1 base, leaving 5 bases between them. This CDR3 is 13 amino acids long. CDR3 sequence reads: CASSLGGNTEAFF. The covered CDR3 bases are TGTGCCAGCAGTTTAGGCGGGAACACTGAA.

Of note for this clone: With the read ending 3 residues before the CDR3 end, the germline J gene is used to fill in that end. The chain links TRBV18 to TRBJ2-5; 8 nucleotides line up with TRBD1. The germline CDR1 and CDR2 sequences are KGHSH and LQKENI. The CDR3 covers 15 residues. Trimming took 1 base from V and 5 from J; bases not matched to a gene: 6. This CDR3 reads CASSPRDRRSETQYF. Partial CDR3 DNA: TGTGCCAGCTCACCACGGGACAGGAGATCGGAGACC.

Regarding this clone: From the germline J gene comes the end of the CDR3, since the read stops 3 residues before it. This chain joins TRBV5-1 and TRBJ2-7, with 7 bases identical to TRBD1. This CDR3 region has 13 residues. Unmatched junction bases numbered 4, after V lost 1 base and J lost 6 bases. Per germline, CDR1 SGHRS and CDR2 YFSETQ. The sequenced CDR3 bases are TGCGCCAGCAGCTTGAACAGGGGTAGCGAG. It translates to CASSLNRGSE. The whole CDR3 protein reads CASSLNRGSEQYF.

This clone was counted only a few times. The part of the CDR3 DNA that was read is TGTGCCAGCAGCTTAGATCCTCTCTACTACAATGAG. It codes for CASSLDPLYYNE. The entire CDR3 sequence reads CASSLDPLYYNEQFF. The V gene is TRBV5-6, the J gene TRBJ2-1; D not certain. Sequencing ends 3 residues short of the CDR3 end; the germline J gene provides the rest. The germline V and J ends were trimmed by 2 bases and 3 bases, with 12 bases remaining between them. The CDR3 runs to 15 residues. Germline V gene sequence: CDR1 SGHDT, CDR2 YYEEEE.

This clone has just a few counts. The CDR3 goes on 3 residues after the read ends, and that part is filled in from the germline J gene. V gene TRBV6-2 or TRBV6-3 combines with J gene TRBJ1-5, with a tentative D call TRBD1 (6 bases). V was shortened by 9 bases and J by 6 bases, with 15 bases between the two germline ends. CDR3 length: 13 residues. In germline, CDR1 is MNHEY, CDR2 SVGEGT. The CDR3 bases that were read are TGTGCCAGTAACAGGGTTTCAGTTCAGCCC. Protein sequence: CASNRVSVQP. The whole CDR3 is CASNRVSVQPQHF.

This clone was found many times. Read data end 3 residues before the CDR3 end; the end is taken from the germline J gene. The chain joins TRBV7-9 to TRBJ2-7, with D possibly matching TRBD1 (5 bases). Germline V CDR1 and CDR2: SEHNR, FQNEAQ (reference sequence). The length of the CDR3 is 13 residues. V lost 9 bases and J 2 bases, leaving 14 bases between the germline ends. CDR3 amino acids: CASGAGWAYEQYF. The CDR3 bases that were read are TGTGCCAGTGGGGCAGGGTGGGCCTACGAG.

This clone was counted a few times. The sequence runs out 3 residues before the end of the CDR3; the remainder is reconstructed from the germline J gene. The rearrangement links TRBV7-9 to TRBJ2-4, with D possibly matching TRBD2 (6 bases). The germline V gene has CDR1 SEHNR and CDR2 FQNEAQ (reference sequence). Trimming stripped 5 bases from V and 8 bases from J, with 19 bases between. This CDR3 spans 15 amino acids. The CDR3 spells CASSTIDAGRDIQYF. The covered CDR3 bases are TGTGCCAGCAGCACTATCGATGCGGGAAGGGACATT.

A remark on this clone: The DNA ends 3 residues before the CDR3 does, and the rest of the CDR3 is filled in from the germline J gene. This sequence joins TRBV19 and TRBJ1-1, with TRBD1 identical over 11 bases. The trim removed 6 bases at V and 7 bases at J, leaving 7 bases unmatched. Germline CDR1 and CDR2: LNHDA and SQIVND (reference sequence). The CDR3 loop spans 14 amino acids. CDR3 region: CASSTGQGANEAFF. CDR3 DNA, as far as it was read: TGTGCCAGTAGCACCGGACAGGGGGCGAATGAA.

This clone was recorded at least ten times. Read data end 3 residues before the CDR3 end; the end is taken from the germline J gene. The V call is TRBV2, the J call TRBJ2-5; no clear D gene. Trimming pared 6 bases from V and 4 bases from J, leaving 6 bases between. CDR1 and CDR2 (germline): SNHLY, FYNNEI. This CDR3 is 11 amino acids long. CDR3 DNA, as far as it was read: TGTGCCAGCAGGAAACTAGAGACC. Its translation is CASRKLET. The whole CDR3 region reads CASRKLETQYF.

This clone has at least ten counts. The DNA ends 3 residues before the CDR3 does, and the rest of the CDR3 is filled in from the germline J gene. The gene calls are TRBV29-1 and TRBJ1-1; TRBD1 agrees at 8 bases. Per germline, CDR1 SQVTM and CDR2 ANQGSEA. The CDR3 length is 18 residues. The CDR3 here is CSVEVEQGAPPGERRAFF. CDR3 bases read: TGCAGCGTTGAAGTGGAGCAGGGGGCACCCCCCGGGGAACGGAGA.

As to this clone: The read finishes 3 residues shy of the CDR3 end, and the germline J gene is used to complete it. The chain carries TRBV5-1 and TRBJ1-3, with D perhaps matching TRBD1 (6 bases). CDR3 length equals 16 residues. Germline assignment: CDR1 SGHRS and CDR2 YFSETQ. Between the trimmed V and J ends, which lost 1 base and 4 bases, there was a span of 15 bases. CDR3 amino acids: CASSLTGGASGNTIYF. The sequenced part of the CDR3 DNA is TGCGCCAGCAGCTTGACGGGGGGCGCGTCCGGAAACACC.

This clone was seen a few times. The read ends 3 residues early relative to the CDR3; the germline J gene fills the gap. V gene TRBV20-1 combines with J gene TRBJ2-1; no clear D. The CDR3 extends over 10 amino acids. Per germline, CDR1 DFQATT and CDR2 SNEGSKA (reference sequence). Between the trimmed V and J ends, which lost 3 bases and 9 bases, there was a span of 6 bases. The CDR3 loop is CSASSSEQFF. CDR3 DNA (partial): TGCAGTGCTAGTAGTTCTGAG.

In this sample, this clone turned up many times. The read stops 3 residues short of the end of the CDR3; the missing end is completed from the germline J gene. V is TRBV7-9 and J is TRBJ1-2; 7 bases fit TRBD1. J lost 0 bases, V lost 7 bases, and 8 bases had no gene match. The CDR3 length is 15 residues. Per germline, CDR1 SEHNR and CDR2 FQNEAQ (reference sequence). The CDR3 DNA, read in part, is TGTGCCAGCAAGGACGGGACAGCAGCTAACTATGGC. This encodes CASKDGTAANYG. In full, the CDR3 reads CASKDGTAANYGYTF. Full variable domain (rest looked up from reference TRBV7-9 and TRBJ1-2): DTGVSQNPRHKITKRGQNVTFRCDPISEHNRLYWYRQTLGQGPEFLTYFQNEAQLEKSRLLSDRFSAERPKGSFSTLEIQRTEQGDSAMYLCASKDGTAANYGYTFGSGTRLTVV.

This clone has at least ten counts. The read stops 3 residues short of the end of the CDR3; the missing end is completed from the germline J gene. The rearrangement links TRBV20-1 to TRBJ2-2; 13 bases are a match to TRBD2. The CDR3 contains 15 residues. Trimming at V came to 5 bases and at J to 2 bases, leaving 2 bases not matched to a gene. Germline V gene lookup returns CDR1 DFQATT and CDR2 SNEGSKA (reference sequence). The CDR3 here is CSAGLAGVNTGELFF. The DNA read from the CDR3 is TGCAGTGCTGGACTAGCGGGAGTTAACACCGGGGAG.

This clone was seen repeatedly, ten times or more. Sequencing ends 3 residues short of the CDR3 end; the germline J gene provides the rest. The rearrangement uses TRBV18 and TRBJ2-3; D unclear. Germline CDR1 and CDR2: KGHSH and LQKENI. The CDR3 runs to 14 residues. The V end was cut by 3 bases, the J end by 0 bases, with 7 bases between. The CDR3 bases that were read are TGTGCCAGCTCACCCGTCTATAGCACAGATACG. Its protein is CASSPVYSTDT. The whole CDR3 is CASSPVYSTDTQYF.

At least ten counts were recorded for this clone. The CDR3 DNA, read in part, is TGCGCCAGCAGCTTGCAGGGGGGCCAGAGCTCTGAA. This codes for CASSLQGGQSSE. The CDR3, in full, reads CASSLQGGQSSEAFF. This chain connects TRBV5-1 to TRBJ1-1, with 7 bases fitting TRBD1. The read ends 3 residues early relative to the CDR3; the germline J gene fills the gap. The V segment lost 1 base and the J segment 6 bases; nucleotides outside the gene matches: 9. Germline V gives CDR1 SGHRS, CDR2 YFSETQ. This CDR3 is built from 15 residues. The whole variable domain, remainder taken from reference TRBV5-1 and TRBJ1-1, is KAGVTQTPRYLIKTRGQQVTLSCSPISGHRSVSWYQQTPGQGLQFLFEYFSETQRNKGNFPGRFSGRQFSNSRSEMNVSTLELGDSALYLCASSLQGGQSSEAFFGQGTRLTVV.

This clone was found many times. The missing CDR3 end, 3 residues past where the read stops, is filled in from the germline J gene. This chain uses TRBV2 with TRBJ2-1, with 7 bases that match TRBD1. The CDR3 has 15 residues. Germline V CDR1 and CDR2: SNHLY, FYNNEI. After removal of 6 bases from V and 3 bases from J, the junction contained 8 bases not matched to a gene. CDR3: CASRVGQIFYNEQFF. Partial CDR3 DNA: TGTGCCAGCAGAGTGGGACAGATATTCTACAATGAG.

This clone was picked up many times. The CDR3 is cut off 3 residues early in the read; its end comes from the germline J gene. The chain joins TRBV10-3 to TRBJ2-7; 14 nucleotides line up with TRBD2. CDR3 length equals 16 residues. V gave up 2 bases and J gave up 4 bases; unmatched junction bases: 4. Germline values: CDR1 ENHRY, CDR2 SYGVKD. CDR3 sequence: CAISEGLAGGTYEQYF. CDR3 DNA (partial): TGTGCCATCAGTGAGGGACTAGCGGGAGGCACTTACGAG.

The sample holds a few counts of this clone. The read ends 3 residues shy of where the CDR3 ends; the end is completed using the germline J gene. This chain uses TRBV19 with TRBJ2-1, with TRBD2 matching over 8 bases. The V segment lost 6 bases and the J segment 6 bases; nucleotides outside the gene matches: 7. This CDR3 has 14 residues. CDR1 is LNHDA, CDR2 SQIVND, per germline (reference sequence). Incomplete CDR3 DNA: TGTGCCAGTAGCAGAGCGGGAGTTTGCAATGAG. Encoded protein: CASSRAGVCNE. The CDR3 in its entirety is CASSRAGVCNEQFF.

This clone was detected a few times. CDR3: CASTLPGGSSYNEQFF. The part of the CDR3 DNA that was read is TGTGCCAGCACTCTCCCAGGGGGGAGCTCCTACAATGAG. The rearrangement links TRBV6-4 to TRBJ2-1, with D perhaps matching TRBD1 (7 bases). Read coverage stops 3 residues before the CDR3 terminus; the germline J gene supplies the remainder. This CDR3 has 16 residues. Germline loops: CDR1 MRHNA, CDR2 SNTAGT. V lost 7 bases, J lost 0 bases, and 16 bases lay in between.

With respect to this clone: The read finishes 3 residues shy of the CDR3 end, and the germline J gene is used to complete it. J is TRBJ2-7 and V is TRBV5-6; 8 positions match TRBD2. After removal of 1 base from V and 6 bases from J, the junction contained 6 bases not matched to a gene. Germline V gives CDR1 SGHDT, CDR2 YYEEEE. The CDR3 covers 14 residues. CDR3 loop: CASSLRDSGSEQYF. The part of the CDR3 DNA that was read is TGTGCCAGCAGCTTGCGAGACAGCGGGAGCGAG.

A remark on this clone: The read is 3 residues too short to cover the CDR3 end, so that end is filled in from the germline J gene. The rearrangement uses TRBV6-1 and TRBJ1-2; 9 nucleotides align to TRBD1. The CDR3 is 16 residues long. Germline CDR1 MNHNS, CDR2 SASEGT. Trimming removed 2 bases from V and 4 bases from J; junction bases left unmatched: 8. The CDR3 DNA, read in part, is TGTGCCAGCAGTGAAAATCACAGGGGGCACGGCTATGGC. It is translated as CASSENHRGHGYG. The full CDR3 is CASSENHRGHGYGYTF.

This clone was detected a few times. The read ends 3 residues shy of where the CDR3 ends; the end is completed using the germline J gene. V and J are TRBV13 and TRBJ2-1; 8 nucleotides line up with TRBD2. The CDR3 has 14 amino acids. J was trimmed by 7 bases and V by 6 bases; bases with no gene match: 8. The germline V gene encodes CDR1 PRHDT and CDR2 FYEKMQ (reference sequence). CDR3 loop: CASSTSGGRNEQFF. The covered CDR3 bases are TGTGCCAGCAGTACTAGCGGCGGGCGGAATGAG.

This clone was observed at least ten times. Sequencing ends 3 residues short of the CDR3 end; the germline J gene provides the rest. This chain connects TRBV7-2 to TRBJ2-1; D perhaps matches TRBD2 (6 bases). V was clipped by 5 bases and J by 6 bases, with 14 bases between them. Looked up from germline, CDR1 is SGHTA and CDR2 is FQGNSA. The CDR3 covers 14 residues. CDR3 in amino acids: CASSGGYQPNEQFF. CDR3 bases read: TGTGCCAGCAGCGGAGGGTACCAGCCCAATGAG. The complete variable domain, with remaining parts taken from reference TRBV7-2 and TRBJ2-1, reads GAGVSQSPSNKVTEKGKDVELRCDPISGHTALYWYRQSLGQGLEFLIYFQGNSAPDKSGLPSDRFSAERTGGSVSTLTIQRTQQEDSAVYLCASSGGYQPNEQFFGPGTRLTVL.

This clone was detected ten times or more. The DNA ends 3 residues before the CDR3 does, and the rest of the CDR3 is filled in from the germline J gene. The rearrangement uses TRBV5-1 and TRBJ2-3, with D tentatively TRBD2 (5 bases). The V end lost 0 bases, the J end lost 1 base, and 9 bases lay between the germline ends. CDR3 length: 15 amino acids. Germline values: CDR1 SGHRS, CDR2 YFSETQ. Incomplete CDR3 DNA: TGCGCCAGCAGCTTGGCTGGCGGGCGCACAGATACG. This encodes CASSLAGGRTDT. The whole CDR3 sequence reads CASSLAGGRTDTQYF.

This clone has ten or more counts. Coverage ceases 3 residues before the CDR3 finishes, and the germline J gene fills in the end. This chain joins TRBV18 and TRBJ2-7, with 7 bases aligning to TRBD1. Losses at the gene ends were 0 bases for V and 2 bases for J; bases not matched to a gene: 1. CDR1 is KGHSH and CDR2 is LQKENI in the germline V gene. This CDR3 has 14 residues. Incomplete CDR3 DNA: TGTGCCAGCTCACCACCAGGGGGCACCTACGAG. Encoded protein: CASSPPGGTYE. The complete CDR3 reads CASSPPGGTYEQYF. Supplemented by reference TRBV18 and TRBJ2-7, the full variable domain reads NAGVMQNPRHLVRRRGQEARLRCSPMKGHSHVYWYRQLPEEGLKFMVYLQKENIIDESGMPKERFSAEFPKEGPSILRIQQVVRGDSAAYFCASSPPGGTYEQYFGPGTRLTVT.

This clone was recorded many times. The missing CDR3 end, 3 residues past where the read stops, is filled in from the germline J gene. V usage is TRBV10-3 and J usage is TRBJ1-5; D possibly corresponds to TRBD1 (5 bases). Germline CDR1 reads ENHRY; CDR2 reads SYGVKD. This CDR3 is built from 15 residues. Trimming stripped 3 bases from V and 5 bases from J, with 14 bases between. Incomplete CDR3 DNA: TGTGCCATCAGTGACGGGGGACGGATAGATCAGCCC. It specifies CAISDGGRIDQP. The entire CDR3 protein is CAISDGGRIDQPQHF.

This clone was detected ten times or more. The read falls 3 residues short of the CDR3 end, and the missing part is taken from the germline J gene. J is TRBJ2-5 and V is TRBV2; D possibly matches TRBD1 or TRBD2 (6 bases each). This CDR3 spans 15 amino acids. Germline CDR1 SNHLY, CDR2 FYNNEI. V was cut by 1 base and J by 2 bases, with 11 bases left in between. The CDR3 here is CASSEVTGRQETQYF. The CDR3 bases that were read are TGTGCCAGCAGTGAAGTCACAGGGAGGCAAGAGACC.

The CDR3 loop is CASSPRRQVSYEQYF. The CDR3 DNA, read in part, is TGTGCCAGCAGCCCTCGTAGACAGGTTAGCTACGAG. J is TRBJ2-7 and V is TRBV7-9; D is perhaps TRBD1 (6 bases). The read ends 3 residues shy of where the CDR3 ends; the end is completed using the germline J gene. The CDR3 spans 15 residues. V lost 5 bases, J lost 3 bases, and 17 bases lay in between. The germline V gene has CDR1 SEHNR and CDR2 FQNEAQ (reference sequence).

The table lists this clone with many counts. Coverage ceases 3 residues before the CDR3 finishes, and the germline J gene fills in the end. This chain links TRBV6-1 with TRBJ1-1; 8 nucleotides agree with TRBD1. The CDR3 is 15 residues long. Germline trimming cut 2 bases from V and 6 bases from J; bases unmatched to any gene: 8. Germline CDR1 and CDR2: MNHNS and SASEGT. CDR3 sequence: CASSEIGGQGSEAFF. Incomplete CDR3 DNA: TGTGCCAGCAGTGAAATCGGCGGACAGGGTTCTGAA.